This T cell receptor beta chain was recovered during a study of T cells in Graves' hyperthyroidism and ophthalmopathy. Initially, at the first diagnosis of hyperthyroidism and before any ophthalmopathy symptoms, blood was sampled. It was RNA transcripts that yielded the amplified TCR beta CDR3 regions. HTBI primers drove first-round RT-PCR of the TCR CDR3. A single record per CDR3 protein comes from TCRdb applying MiXCR to the multiplex PCR reads. This table has under 400,000 distinct CDR3 sequences, approximately 14% appearing once. This CDR3 is built from 14 residues. CDR1 is LGHDT, CDR2 YNNKEL, per germline (reference sequence). V dropped 1 base and J dropped 1 base, with 7 bases sitting between them. This clonotype was detected many times.

This TCR was recovered from a woman aged 18-30 years with Graves' hyperthyroidism that later progressed to Graves' ophthalmopathy. Sequencing was performed on blood. V is TRBV3-1 and J is TRBJ2-5; D gene uncertain. The CDR3 DNA reads TGTGCCAGCAGCCAAGTACCGGTCCAAGAGACCCAGTACTTC. This gives the protein CASSQVPVQETQYF.